The 2 T cell receptor beta chains in this list originate from one sample, sequenced in a study of T-cell reconstitution after alpha-beta-depleted transplantation in children. Unique molecular identifiers were used to barcode this TCRbeta library. TCRdb recomputed calls from the PCR reads with MiXCR, one row per CDR3 protein. The data contain around 240,000 distinct CDR3 sequences, about 9.6% of them seen just once; the ten biggest clones take up approximately 4.7%. This sample comprised PBMCs from the stem cell graft donor, obtained from the stem cell graft. The receptors were sampled from a human donor who donated a stem cell graft to a child with SCID.

This chain connects TRBV28 to TRBJ2-1; D is unresolved. Germline loops: CDR1 MDHEN, CDR2 SYDVKM. Trimming shortened V by 3 bases and J by 5 bases, and 14 bases separated the two germline ends. The CDR3 runs to 15 residues. The CDR3 is CASSLVPFSNNEQFF. The CDR3 coding sequence is TGTGCCAGCAGTTTGGTCCCGTTCTCGAACAATGAGCAGTTCTTC.

This clonotype was observed at least ten times. The chain uses TRBV12-3 or TRBV12-4 and TRBJ1-2; D is uncertain. The CDR3 runs 12 residues. Trimming removed 3 bases from V and 8 bases from J, with 10 bases in between. The CDR3 bases are TGTGCCAGCAGTTTTCAGCGGGGAGGCTACACCTTC. It translates to CASSFQRGGYTF.